This TCR beta chain was captured by sequencing in a study of blood T cells in healthy people across ages. This CDR3 contains 13 residues. Germline-derived CDR1 and CDR2 are ENHRY and SYGVKD. Trimming removed 5 bases from V and 5 bases from J, with 12 bases in between. The second PCR ran about 6 to 12 cycles with a sample-barcoded 5' primer and J-beta primers. TCRdb independently ran MiXCR on the 5' RACE reads; one entry per CDR3 protein. The top ten hold 4% of the sample, which has 1.5 million to 1.9 million distinct CDR3 sequences, 35% to 45% seen once. The V and J genes are TRBV10-3 and TRBJ1-1; the D gene is possibly TRBD1 (5 bases). Sequenced input: blood. The source is a woman younger than 35 in good health. The CDR3 region has the DNA TGTGCCATCAGTACCCGGGACGGGACTGAAGCTTTCTTT. It is translated as CAISTRDGTEAFF.